The 15 T cell receptor beta chains reported below all come from one sample, sequenced in a study of cytomegalovirus exposure and HLA in healthy donors. Use of 60 Vbeta and 13 Jbeta primers characterized the PCR. Data came from immunoSEQ multiplex PCR; TCRdb stores just in-frame clones and leaves some out. This table has approximately 240,000 clones, 82% appearing once. Sequenced input: PBMCs. These receptor sequences come from a woman in her forties in good health and CMV-seropositive.

This clone was found a few times. The chain employs TRBV5-6 and TRBJ1-4; D is unclear. The ends were cut back, 4 bases at V and 3 bases at J, with 10 bases in the middle. The CDR3 consists of 14 residues. Per the germline V gene, CDR1 is SGHDT and CDR2 is YYEEEE. The CDR3 protein is CASSRDFANEKLFF. DNA of the CDR3: TGTGCCAGCAGCCGGGATTTTGCTAATGAAAAACTGTTTTTT.

This clone was recorded only once. Sequence at one end of the junction differs from germline and may be a read error. This chain joins TRBV7-3 and TRBJ2-5, with D tentatively TRBD1 (5 bases). Germline-derived CDR1 and CDR2 are SGHTA and FQGTGA. The CDR3 loop spans 14 amino acids. CDR3 in DNA: TGTGCCAGCAGCCTAACAGGCCACGGGGAGACCCAGTACTTC. It specifies CASSLTGHGETQYF.

This CDR3 reads CASSFRTGTGSTEAFF. The CDR3 DNA sequence: TGTGCCAGCAGCTTTCGCACCGGGACAGGATCCACTGAAGCTTTCTTT. J is TRBJ1-1 and V is TRBV5-4; TRBD1 matches at 8 bases. The trim removed 2 bases at V and 4 bases at J, leaving 10 bases unmatched. Germline V lookup: CDR1 SGHNT, CDR2 YYREEE (reference sequence). This CDR3 is built from 16 residues. The full variable domain, its missing parts supplied by reference TRBV5-4 and TRBJ1-1, is ETGVTQSPTHLIKTRGQQVTLRCSSQSGHNTVSWYQQALGQGPQFIFQYYREEENGRGNFPPRFSGLQFPNYSSELNVNALELDDSALYLCASSFRTGTGSTEAFFGQGTRLTVV.

CDR3 amino acids: CASRTGLPQGNYGYTF. The CDR3 region has the DNA TGTGCCAGCAGGACGGGCCTCCCCCAGGGGAACTATGGCTACACCTTC. J is TRBJ1-2 and V is TRBV25-1; possibly TRBD1 for D (6 bases). The germline V gene has CDR1 MGHDK and CDR2 SYGVNS. Trimming shortened V by 6 bases and J by 2 bases, and 19 bases separated the two germline ends. The CDR3 is 16 amino acids.

A word on this clone: Compared with germline, one end of the junction differs, possibly owing to a read error. Distinct nucleotide sequences in the sample also encode this CDR3. The chain uses TRBV30 and TRBJ1-6; 9 bases agree with TRBD1. Germline CDR1 GTSNPN, CDR2 SVGIG (reference sequence). This CDR3 is built from 16 residues. The CDR3 loop reads CAWGGQGLPYNSPLHF. The CDR3 DNA reads TGTGCCTGGGGAGGACAGGGGCTTCCCTATAATTCCCCCCTCCACTTT.

Worth noting for this clone: The sample has other DNA sequences that encode this CDR3 too. V is TRBV5-1 and J is TRBJ1-2, with a weak D call TRBD1 (5 bases). CDR1 is SGHRS and CDR2 is YFSETQ in the germline V gene. Trimming shortened V by 2 bases and J by 4 bases, and 18 bases separated the two germline ends. The CDR3 consists of 16 residues. The CDR3 loop is CASSLVPGGTGYGYTF. CDR3 DNA: TGCGCCAGCAGCTTAGTCCCCGGCGGGACTGGCTATGGCTACACCTTC.

The CDR3 DNA reads TGTGCCAGCAGCCCAGACAGTCGAGGCTACACCTTC. It yields the protein CASSPDSRGYTF. This chain uses TRBV11-3 with TRBJ1-2; tentative D call: TRBD1 (5 bases). Germline V gene data show CDR1 as SGHNT and CDR2 as YENEEA. Deletions cut 5 bases from V and 8 bases from J, with 12 bases between. The CDR3 has 12 residues.

The CDR3 here is CASSFGGLGFEQYF. CDR3 in DNA: TGTGCCAGCAGCTTTGGAGGGTTGGGTTTTGAGCAGTACTTC. The chain is built from TRBV5-4 and TRBJ2-7, with TRBD2 as a possible D gene (6 bases). Between the trimmed V and J ends, which lost 2 bases and 7 bases, there was a span of 16 bases. The CDR3 runs 14 residues. From germline, CDR1 is SGHNT and CDR2 YYREEE (reference sequence).

The chain links TRBV19 to TRBJ2-2, with 9 bases that match TRBD1. The germline V gene encodes CDR1 LNHDA and CDR2 SQIVND (reference sequence). With V trimmed by 4 bases and J by 2 bases, 5 bases remained unmatched. The CDR3 contains 16 residues. DNA for the CDR3: TGTGCCAGTAGTACCGGGACAGGGAGAAACACCGGGGAGCTGTTTTTT. Amino acids: CASSTGTGRNTGELFF. The full variable domain, with the rest looked up from reference TRBV19 and TRBJ2-2, is DGGITQSPKYLFRKEGQNVTLSCEQNLNHDAMYWYRQDPGQGLRLIYYSQIVNDFQKGDIAEGYSVSREKKESFPLTVTSAQKNPTAFYLCASSTGTGRNTGELFFGEGSRLTVL.

This clone was observed a single time. In DNA, the CDR3 is TGTGCCAGCAGCTTAAATTGGGGACAGCAAGAGACCCAGTACTTC. Residues: CASSLNWGQQETQYF. The V and J genes are TRBV7-2 and TRBJ2-5; 7 bases match TRBD1. V dropped 2 bases and J dropped 2; count of bases not matched to a gene: 5. The CDR3 runs 15 residues. Germline assignment: CDR1 SGHTA and CDR2 FQGNSA.

This chain joins TRBV21-1 and TRBJ2-3; the tabulated D call, TRBD2, remains unverified against the DNA. TRBV21-1 is tagged as a pseudogene. CDR3 size: 15 residues. The CDR3 region has the DNA TGTGCCAGCAGCAAAGCGAGAAGCGTCGCAGATACGCAGTATTTT. It specifies CASSKARSVADTQYF.

The CDR3: CSVALMASGEKLFF. Written as DNA, the CDR3 is TGCAGCGTTGCCTTGATGGCTAGTGGGGAAAAACTGTTTTTT. The chain couples TRBV29-1 to TRBJ1-4; D ambiguous. The CDR3 loop spans 14 amino acids. Trimming removed 4 bases at V and 8 bases at J, with 17 bases between. Germline V gene sequence: CDR1 SQVTM, CDR2 ANQGSEA.

The chain carries TRBV29-1 and TRBJ1-2; unclear D gene. Germline V lookup: CDR1 SQVTM, CDR2 ANQGSEA. This CDR3 has 13 residues. Trimming shortened V by 0 bases and J by 7 bases, and 12 bases separated the two germline ends. The CDR3 DNA reads TGCAGCGTTGAAGATCACGGCCAGGCTGGCTACACCTTC. This codes for CSVEDHGQAGYTF.

The chain carries TRBV7-8 and TRBJ2-5; 10 bases fit TRBD1. The CDR3 sequence is 15 residues long. The germline V gene encodes CDR1 SGHVS and CDR2 FQNEAQ. Losses at the gene ends were 5 bases for V and 4 bases for J; bases not matched to a gene: 7. The chain's CDR3 is CASSPVRDRGETQYF. CDR3 bases: TGTGCCAGCAGCCCAGTCAGGGACAGGGGAGAGACCCAGTACTTC.

The chain combines TRBV9 with TRBJ1-6; the match to TRBD1 covers 9 bases. Per germline, CDR1 SGDLS and CDR2 YYNGEE. V dropped 0 bases and J dropped 6; count of bases not matched to a gene: 10. There are 18 residues in the CDR3. The CDR3 DNA sequence: TGTGCCAGCAGCGTAGGCACAGGGGGCGCCGCGAGTAATTCACCCCTCCACTTT. This encodes CASSVGTGGAASNSPLHF.